This T cell receptor beta chain was captured by sequencing in a study of blood T cell repertoires in COVID-19. With 5 bases removed from V and 6 bases from J, the gap between germline ends came to 10 bases. CDR3 length: 12 residues. Here immunoSEQ multiplex PCR was the method, and the copy in TCRdb shows in-frame clones only, minus some. This sample carries about 120,000 clones, almost 90% of them seen once, and the ten largest clones take 0.75% to 0.9%. The source is a woman aged 45-65 years with active or convalescent COVID-19. Input material: peripheral blood. The V and J genes are TRBV12-3 or TRBV12-4 and TRBJ1-2, with D unclear. The CDR3 loop reads CASSPGRDGYTF. CDR3 sequence (DNA): TGTGCCAGCAGTCCCGGGCGGGATGGCTACACCTTC.